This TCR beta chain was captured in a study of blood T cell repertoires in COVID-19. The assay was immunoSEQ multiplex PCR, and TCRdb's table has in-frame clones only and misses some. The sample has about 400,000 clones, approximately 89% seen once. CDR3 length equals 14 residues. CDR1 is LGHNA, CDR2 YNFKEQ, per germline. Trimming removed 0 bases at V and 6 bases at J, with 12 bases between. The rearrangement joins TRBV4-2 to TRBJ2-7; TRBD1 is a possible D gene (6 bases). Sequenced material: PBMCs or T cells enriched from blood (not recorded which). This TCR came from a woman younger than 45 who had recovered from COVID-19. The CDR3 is CASSQEWARGEQYF. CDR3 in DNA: TGTGCCAGCAGCCAAGAATGGGCCAGGGGCGAGCAGTACTTC.